This T cell receptor (beta chain) is drawn from a study of blood T cell repertoires in COVID-19. Libraries were prepared by immunoSEQ multiplex PCR; TCRdb keeps only in-frame clonotypes and omits some of them. Of 130,000 to 150,000 clones detected, roughly 90% appear once; the ten largest clones hold 1% to 1.5%. The table lists this clone with a count of one. A junction end diverges from the germline sequence, so it may reflect a read error. Germline lookup yields CDR1 SGHTA and CDR2 FQGTGA. CDR3 length: 14 residues. Adults between about 18 and 95 years of age took part from about 24 US areas. Categorization into cohorts depended on clinical history that participants reported.

Material: PBMCs or T cells enriched from blood (not recorded which). The chain joins TRBV7-3 to TRBJ1-2; 7 bases agree with TRBD1. The source of this sequence is a woman in her twenties or thirties with acute COVID-19. The CDR3: CASSLTGATYGYTF. The CDR3 nucleotides are TGTGCCAGCAGCCTAACAGGGGCAACCTATGGCTACACCTTC.